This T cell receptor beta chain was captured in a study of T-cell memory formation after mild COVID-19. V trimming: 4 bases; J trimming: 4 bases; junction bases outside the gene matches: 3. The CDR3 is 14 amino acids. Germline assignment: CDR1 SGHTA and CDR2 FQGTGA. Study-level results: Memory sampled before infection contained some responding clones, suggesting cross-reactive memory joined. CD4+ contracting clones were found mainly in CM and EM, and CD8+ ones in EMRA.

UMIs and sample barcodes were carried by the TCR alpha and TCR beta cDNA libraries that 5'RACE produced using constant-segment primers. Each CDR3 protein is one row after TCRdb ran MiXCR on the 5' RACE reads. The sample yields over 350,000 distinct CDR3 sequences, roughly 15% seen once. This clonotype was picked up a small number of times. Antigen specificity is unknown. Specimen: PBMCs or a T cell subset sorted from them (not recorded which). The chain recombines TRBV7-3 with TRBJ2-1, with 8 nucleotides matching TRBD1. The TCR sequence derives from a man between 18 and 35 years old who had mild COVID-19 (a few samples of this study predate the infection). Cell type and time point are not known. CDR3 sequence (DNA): TGTGCCAGCAGCTGGGACAGGACATACAATGAGCAGTTCTTC. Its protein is CASSWDRTYNEQFF.